The 12 T cell receptor beta chains given below trace back to one sample, sequenced in a study of blood T cell repertoires in COVID-19. Sequencing was performed with immunoSEQ multiplex PCR; in TCRdb, only in-frame clones are kept and a portion is missing. The repertoire holds roughly 220,000 clones, with 80% to 90% as singletons. Sequencing used peripheral blood. These receptors all come from an older woman who had recovered from COVID-19.

The J gene is TRBJ1-2, the V gene TRBV13; 10 nucleotides match TRBD1. Losses at the gene ends were 4 bases for V and 4 bases for J; bases not matched to a gene: 6. From germline, CDR1 is PRHDT and CDR2 FYEKMQ (reference sequence). The CDR3 runs 15 residues. The CDR3 nucleotides are TGTGCCAGCAGCTCTGGGACAGGGGTCCTCTATGGCTACACCTTC. Its translation: CASSSGTGVLYGYTF. The variable domain in full, completed from reference TRBV13 and TRBJ1-2, reads AAGVIQSPRHLIKEKRETATLKCYPIPRHDTVYWYQQGPGQDPQFLISFYEKMQSDKGSIPDRFSAQQFSDYHSELNMSSLELGDSALYFCASSSGTGVLYGYTFGSGTRLTVV.

The chain combines TRBV7-8 with TRBJ1-1; D might be TRBD1 (6 bases). CDR1 SGHVS and CDR2 FQNEAQ come from the germline V gene. There are 16 residues in the CDR3. Trimming removed 5 bases at V and 0 bases at J, with 16 bases between. This CDR3 reads CASSHTSGHMNTEAFF. The CDR3, as DNA: TGTGCCAGCAGCCACACTTCGGGACACATGAACACTGAAGCTTTCTTT.

The V gene is TRBV18, the J gene TRBJ2-2, with no clear D. CDR3 length: 12 residues. The V and J ends lost 6 bases and 3 bases respectively, with 5 bases between them. CDR1 and CDR2 from the germline V gene are KGHSH and LQKENI. The CDR3 spells CASSSDTGELFF. Here the CDR3 DNA reads TGTGCCAGCTCGTCGGACACCGGGGAGCTGTTTTTT.

The chain carries TRBV3-1 (or the pseudogene TRBV3-2) and TRBJ1-4, with D possibly TRBD1 on 5 matching bases. CDR1 is LGHDT and CDR2 is YNNKEL in the germline V gene (reference sequence). The CDR3 spans 16 residues. V lost 4 bases and J 4 bases, leaving 16 bases between the germline ends. DNA for the CDR3: TGTGCCAGCAGCCCATATAAGACAGCCTATAATGAAAAACTGTTTTTT. It encodes CASSPYKTAYNEKLFF.

The gene calls are TRBV4-1 and TRBJ2-5; D is possibly TRBD1 (6 bases). V was shortened by 1 base and J by 7 bases, with 13 bases between the two germline ends. Germline assignment: CDR1 MGHRA and CDR2 YSYEKL. The CDR3 is 14 residues long. The CDR3 bases are TGCGCCAGCAGCCAAGGAGGGGGAAGAGGGACCCAGTACTTC. It encodes CASSQGGGRGTQYF.

The rearrangement links TRBV7-3 to TRBJ2-2; D is uncertain. Per the germline V gene, CDR1 is SGHTA and CDR2 is FQGTGA. V shed 5 bases and J shed 1 base, with 8 bases lying between them. The CDR3 runs 14 residues. The CDR3 spells CASSLSRNTGELFF. As DNA, the CDR3 is TGTGCCAGCAGCCTAAGTCGGAACACCGGGGAGCTGTTTTTT.

The V and J genes are TRBV30 and TRBJ2-7; 7 bases map to TRBD1. Looked up from germline, CDR1 is GTSNPN and CDR2 is SVGIG (reference sequence). This CDR3 is 14 amino acids long. Germline trimming cut 3 bases from V and 0 bases from J; bases unmatched to any gene: 5. The CDR3: CAWREPGGSYEQYF. CDR3 sequence (DNA): TGTGCCTGGAGAGAGCCAGGGGGCTCCTACGAGCAGTACTTC.

This rearrangement joins TRBV15 to TRBJ2-1, with 7 positions matching TRBD2. This CDR3 comprises 14 residues. J gave up 8 bases and V 2 bases, and 6 bases lay outside the gene matches. Germline V gene lookup returns CDR1 LNHNV and CDR2 YYDKDF (reference sequence). CDR3: CATSRRGVGDEQFF. CDR3 coding DNA: TGTGCCACCAGCAGACGGGGGGTAGGAGATGAGCAGTTCTTC.

The rearrangement links TRBV7-3 to TRBJ1-5; 8 positions match TRBD1. CDR1 is SGHTA, CDR2 FQGTGA, per germline. CDR3 length: 14 residues. With V trimmed by 5 bases and J by 4 bases, 4 bases remained unmatched. Written as DNA, the CDR3 is TGTGCCAGCAGCCCGGGACAGGCGAATCAGCCCCAGCATTTT. The encoded protein is CASSPGQANQPQHF.

The CDR3 DNA is TGCGCCAGCAGTTTAGGACAGGGTTGGTTTGAAAAACTGTTTTTT. This sequence encodes CASSLGQGWFEKLFF. The rearrangement links TRBV5-1 to TRBJ1-4; TRBD1 matches at 8 bases. CDR3 length: 15 residues. Trimming removed 5 bases from V and 7 bases from J; junction bases left unmatched: 10. Germline assignment: CDR1 SGHRS and CDR2 YFSETQ.

Note on this clone: Germline and junction disagree at one end, which may indicate a read error. The CDR3 DNA follows: TGTGCTAGCAGCTTAGATGACAGCTACGAGCAGTACTTC. As protein: CASSLDDSYEQYF. J is TRBJ2-7 and V is TRBV7-7; TRBD1 might be the D (5 bases). This CDR3 comprises 13 residues. Germline lookup yields CDR1 SSHAT and CDR2 FNYEAQ (reference sequence).

This sequence joins TRBV29-1 and TRBJ1-3; 7 bases line up with TRBD1. CDR3 length equals 14 residues. With 6 bases clipped from V and 0 bases from J, the junction kept 5 bases outside the gene matches. In germline, CDR1 is SQVTM, CDR2 ANQGSEA. The CDR3 is CSVEDRSSGNTIYF. The CDR3 DNA sequence: TGCAGCGTGGAGGACAGGTCCTCTGGAAACACCATATATTTT.